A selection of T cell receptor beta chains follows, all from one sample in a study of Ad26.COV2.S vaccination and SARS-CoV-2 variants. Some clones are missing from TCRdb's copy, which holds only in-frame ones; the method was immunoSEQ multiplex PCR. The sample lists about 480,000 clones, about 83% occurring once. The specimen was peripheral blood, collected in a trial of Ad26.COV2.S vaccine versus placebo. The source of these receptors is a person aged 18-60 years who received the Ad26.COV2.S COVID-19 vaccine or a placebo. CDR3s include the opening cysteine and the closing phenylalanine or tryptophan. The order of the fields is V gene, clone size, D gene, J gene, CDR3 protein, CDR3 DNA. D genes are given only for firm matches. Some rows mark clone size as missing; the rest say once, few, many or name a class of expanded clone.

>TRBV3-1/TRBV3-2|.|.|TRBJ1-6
CASSPGQPDVNSPLHF
TGTGCCAGCAGCCCCGGACAGCCAGATGTCAATTCACCCCTCCACTTT
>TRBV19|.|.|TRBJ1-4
CASSISARTGKLFF
TGTGCCAGTAGTATATCAGCGCGGACCGGAAAACTGTTTTTT
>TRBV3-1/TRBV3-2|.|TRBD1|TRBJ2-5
CASSQSQGEWETQYF
TGTGCCAGCAGCCAATCCCAGGGGGAATGGGAGACCCAGTACTTC
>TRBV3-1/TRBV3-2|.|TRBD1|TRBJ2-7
CASSRTGGVYEQYF
TGTGCCAGCAGTAGGACAGGGGGCGTGTACGAGCAGTACTTC
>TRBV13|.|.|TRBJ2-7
CASSLEGSEQYF
TGTGCCAGCAGCTTAGAAGGATCCGAGCAGTACTTC
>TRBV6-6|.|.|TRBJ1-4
CASSYSGRPNEKLFF
TGTGCCAGCAGTTATTCTGGACGGCCTAATGAAAAACTGTTTTTT
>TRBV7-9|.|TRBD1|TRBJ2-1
CASSFRDRGHNEQFF
TGTGCCAGCAGCTTCCGGGACAGGGGGCACAATGAGCAGTTCTTC
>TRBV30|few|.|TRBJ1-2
CAWSGGGSYTF
TGTGCCTGGAGTGGAGGAGGTAGCTACACCTTC
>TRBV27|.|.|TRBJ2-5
CASSSGLTQYF
TGTGCCAGCAGTTCGGGATTGACCCAGTACTTC
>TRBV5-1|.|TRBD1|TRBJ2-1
CASSLGDRRDNEQFF
TGCGCCAGCAGCTTGGGGGACAGGAGGGACAATGAGCAGTTCTTC
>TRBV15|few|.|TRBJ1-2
CATSSWDSEKGYTF
TGTGCCACCAGCAGTTGGGACTCCGAGAAGGGCTACACCTTC
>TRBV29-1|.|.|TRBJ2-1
CSVEDPDSYNEQFF
TGCAGCGTTGAAGATCCCGACAGCTACAATGAGCAGTTCTTC
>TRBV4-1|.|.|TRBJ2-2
CASSQVGDTGELFF
TGCGCCAGCAGCCAAGTGGGGGACACCGGGGAGCTGTTTTTT
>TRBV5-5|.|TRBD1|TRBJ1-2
CASSLAPGQGFGYTF
TGTGCCAGCAGCTTGGCACCGGGACAGGGGTTTGGCTACACCTTC
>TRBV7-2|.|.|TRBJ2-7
CASSSGPSLYEQYF
TGTGCCAGCAGCTCCGGGCCCAGTTTGTACGAGCAGTACTTC
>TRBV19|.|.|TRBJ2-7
CASSEAGLSYEQYF
TGTGCCAGTAGTGAGGCAGGGCTCTCCTACGAGCAGTACTTC
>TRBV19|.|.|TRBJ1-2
CASSTIQGFNYGYTF
TGTGCCAGTAGTACCATACAGGGTTTCAACTATGGCTACACCTTC
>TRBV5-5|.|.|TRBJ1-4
CASSAGPTTNEKLFF
TGTGCCAGCAGCGCTGGTCCTACAACTAATGAAAAACTGTTTTTT
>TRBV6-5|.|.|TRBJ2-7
CASIPLAGYTYEQYF
TGTGCCAGCATCCCCCTCGCAGGGTATACCTACGAGCAGTACTTC
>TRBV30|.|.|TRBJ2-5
CAWSGGGFQYF
TGTGCCTGGAGTGGAGGAGGCTTCCAGTACTTC
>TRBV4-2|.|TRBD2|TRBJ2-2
CASSQGRHHRLAGEIRSGELFF
TGTGCCAGCAGCCAAGGGCGCCACCATCGGCTAGCGGGAGAAATTCGTTCCGGGGAGCTGTTTTTT
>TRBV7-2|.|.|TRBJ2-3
CASSLDWGTDTQYF
TGTGCCAGCAGCCTCGACTGGGGGACAGATACGCAGTATTTT
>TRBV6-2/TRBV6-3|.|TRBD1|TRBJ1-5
CASSRGTVSNQPQHF
TGTGCCAGCAGCCGAGGGACAGTCAGCAATCAGCCCCAGCATTTT
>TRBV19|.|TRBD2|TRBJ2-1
CASSIGLAGGPHNEQFF
TGTGCCAGTAGTATAGGGCTAGCGGGAGGGCCGCACAATGAGCAGTTCTTC
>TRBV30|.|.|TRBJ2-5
CAWSHPRRETQYF
TGTGCCTGGAGTCATCCCCGAAGGGAGACCCAGTACTTC
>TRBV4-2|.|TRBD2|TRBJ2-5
CASSRGLAEETQYF
TGTGCCAGCAGCCGGGGACTAGCGGAAGAGACCCAGTACTTC
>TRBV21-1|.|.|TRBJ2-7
CASLFAGECHEQYF
TGTGCCAGCCTCTTTGCCGGGGAGTGTCACGAGCAGTACTTC
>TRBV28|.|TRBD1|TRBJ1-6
CASSFIGRGYSPLHF
TGTGCCAGCAGTTTTATCGGCAGGGGGTATTCACCCCTCCACTTT
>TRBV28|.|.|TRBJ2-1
CASSFGGRTDEQFF
TGTGCCAGCAGTTTTGGGGGGAGGACCGATGAGCAGTTCTTC
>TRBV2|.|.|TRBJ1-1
CASTLDGNTEAFF
TGTGCCAGCACTTTGGACGGGAACACTGAAGCTTTCTTT
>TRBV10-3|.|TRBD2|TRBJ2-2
CAISDGGDSGSGRAGELFF
TGTGCCATCAGTGACGGGGGGGATAGCGGGAGTGGACGGGCCGGGGAGCTGTTTTTT
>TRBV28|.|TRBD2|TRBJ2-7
CASSGGSYEQYF
TGTGCCAGCAGCGGGGGGTCCTACGAGCAGTACTTC
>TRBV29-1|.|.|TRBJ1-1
CSVLGNTEAFF
TGCAGCGTTTTAGGGAACACTGAAGCTTTCTTT
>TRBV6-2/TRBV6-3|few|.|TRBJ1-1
CASSSWTLLGTEAFF
TGTGCCAGCAGTTCCTGGACCCTCCTGGGCACTGAAGCTTTCTTT
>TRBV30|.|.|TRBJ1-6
CAWRDSDSPLHF
TGTGCCTGGAGGGACAGCGATTCACCCCTCCACTTT
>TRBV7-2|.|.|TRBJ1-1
CASSLGTALEAFF
TGTGCCAGCAGCTTAGGGACAGCCCTTGAAGCTTTCTTT
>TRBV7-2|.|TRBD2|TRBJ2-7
CASSLASGSILEQYF
TGTGCCAGCAGCTTAGCTAGCGGGAGTATCCTCGAGCAGTACTTC
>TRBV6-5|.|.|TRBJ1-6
CASSPRGNNSPLHF
TGTGCCAGCAGCCCCCGGGGGAATAATTCACCCCTCCACTTT
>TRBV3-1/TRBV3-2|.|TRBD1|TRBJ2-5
CASSKGTGGVETQYF
TGTGCCAGCAGCAAAGGGACAGGGGGCGTGGAGACCCAGTACTTC
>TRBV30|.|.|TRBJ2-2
CAWSVASSAGELFF
TGTGCCTGGAGTGTGGCTAGCTCGGCCGGGGAGCTGTTTTTT
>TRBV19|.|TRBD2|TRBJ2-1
CASSSRSSGNYNEQFF
TGTGCCAGTAGTAGCAGGTCTAGCGGGAACTACAATGAGCAGTTCTTC
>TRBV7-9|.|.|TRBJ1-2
CASSLGQHYGYTF
TGTGCCAGCAGCTTAGGTCAGCACTATGGCTACACCTTC
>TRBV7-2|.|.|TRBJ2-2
CASSAFGRVVNTGELFF
TGTGCCAGCAGCGCCTTTGGGCGAGTCGTTAACACCGGGGAGCTGTTTTTT
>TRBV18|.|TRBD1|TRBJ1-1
CASSPGQFEAFF
TGTGCCAGCTCACCGGGACAGTTTGAAGCTTTCTTT
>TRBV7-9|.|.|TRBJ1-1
CASSYGTNTEAFF
TGTGCCAGCAGCTATGGGACGAACACTGAAGCTTTCTTT
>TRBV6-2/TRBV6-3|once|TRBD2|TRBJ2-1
CASSSGLRQFF
TGTGCCAGCAGTTCGGGACTACGGCAGTTCTTC
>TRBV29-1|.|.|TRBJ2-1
CSVAPDYNEQFF
TGCAGCGTTGCCCCAGACTACAATGAGCAGTTCTTC
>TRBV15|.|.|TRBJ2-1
CATSRDAGTGSNNEQFF
TGTGCCACCAGCAGGGACGCCGGGACTGGGTCGAACAATGAGCAGTTCTTC